The TCR beta chain described here comes from a study of blood T cell repertoires in COVID-19. Germline assignment: CDR1 LGHDT and CDR2 YNNKEL (reference sequence). The V and J ends lost 5 bases and 6 bases, in that order; junction bases with no gene match: 5. This CDR3 is built from 15 residues. Authors' processing steps: Nucleated cell number was recorded as an estimate derived from reference gene primer amplification. Method: immunoSEQ multiplex PCR; TCRdb's copy keeps in-frame clones and lacks some. The V and J calls and clone size are taken from that table; D and trimming were inferred from the DNA. The sample consists of 57,000 or so clones, approximately 79% of them appearing once.

The chain is built from TRBV3-1 (or the pseudogene TRBV3-2) and TRBJ1-6; 9 bases match TRBD1. The TCR was taken from a woman older than 75 with active or convalescent COVID-19. Sample: peripheral blood. Here the CDR3 reads CASSKQGALNSPLHF. Here the CDR3 DNA reads TGTGCCAGCAGCAAACAGGGGGCGCTTAATTCACCCCTCCACTTT.